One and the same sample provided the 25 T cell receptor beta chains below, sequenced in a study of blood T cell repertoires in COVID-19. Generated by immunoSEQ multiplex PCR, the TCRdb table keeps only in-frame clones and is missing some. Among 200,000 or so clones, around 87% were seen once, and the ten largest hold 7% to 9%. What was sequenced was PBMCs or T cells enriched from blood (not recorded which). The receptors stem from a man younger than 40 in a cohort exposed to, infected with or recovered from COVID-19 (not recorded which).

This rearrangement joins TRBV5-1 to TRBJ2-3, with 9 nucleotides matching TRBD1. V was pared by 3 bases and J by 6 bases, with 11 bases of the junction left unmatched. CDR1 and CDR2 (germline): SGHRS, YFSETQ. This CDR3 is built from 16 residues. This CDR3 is CASSSNPGQGMDTQYF. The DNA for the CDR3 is TGCGCCAGCAGCTCTAATCCGGGACAGGGAATGGATACGCAGTATTTT. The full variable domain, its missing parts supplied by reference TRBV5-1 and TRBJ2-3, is KAGVTQTPRYLIKTRGQQVTLSCSPISGHRSVSWYQQTPGQGLQFLFEYFSETQRNKGNFPGRFSGRQFSNSRSEMNVSTLELGDSALYLCASSSNPGQGMDTQYFGPGTRLTVL.

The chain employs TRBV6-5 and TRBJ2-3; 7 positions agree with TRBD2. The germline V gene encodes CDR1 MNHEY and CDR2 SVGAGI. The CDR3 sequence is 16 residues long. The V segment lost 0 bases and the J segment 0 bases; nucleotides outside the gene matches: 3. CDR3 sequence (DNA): TGTGCCAGCAGTTACTCTCTAGCGGAAAGCACAGATACGCAGTATTTT. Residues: CASSYSLAESTDTQYF.

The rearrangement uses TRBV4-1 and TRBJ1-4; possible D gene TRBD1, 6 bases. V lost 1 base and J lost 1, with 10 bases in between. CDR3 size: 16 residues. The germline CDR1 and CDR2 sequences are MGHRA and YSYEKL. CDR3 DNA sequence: TGCGCCAGCAGCCAAGGAGGGGGGGTAACTAATGAAAAACTGTTTTTT. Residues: CASSQGGGVTNEKLFF.

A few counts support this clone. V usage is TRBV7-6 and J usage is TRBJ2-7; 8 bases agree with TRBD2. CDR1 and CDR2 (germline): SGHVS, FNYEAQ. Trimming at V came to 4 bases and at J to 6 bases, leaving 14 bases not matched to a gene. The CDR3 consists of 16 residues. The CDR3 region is CASSSTGTSVSGEQYF. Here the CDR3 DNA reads TGTGCCAGCAGCTCGACCGGGACTAGTGTCTCCGGCGAGCAGTACTTC.

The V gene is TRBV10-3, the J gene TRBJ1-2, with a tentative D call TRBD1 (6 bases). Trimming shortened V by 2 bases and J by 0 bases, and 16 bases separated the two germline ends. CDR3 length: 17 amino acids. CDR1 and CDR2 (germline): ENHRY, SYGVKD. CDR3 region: CAISEPHSGVTNYGYTF. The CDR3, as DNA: TGTGCCATCAGTGAGCCTCACTCAGGGGTAACTAACTATGGCTACACCTTC.

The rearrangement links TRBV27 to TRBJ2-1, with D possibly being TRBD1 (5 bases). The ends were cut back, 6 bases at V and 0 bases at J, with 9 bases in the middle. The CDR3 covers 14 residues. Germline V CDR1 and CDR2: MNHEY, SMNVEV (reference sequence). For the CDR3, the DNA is TGTGCCAGCAGGCAGCAGGGCTCCTACAATGAGCAGTTCTTC. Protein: CASRQQGSYNEQFF.

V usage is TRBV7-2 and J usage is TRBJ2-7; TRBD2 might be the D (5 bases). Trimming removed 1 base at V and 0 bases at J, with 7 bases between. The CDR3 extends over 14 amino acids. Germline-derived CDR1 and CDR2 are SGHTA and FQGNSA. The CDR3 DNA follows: TGTGCCAGCAGCTTAGACGGGGACTCCTACGAGCAGTACTTC. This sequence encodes CASSLDGDSYEQYF.

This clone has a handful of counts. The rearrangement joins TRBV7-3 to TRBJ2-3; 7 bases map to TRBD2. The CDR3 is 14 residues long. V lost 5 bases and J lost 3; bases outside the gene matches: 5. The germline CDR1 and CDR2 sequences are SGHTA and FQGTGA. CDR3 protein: CASSLGGITDTQYF. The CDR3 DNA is TGTGCCAGCAGCCTGGGAGGGATAACAGATACGCAGTATTTT.

The chain's CDR3 is CASSLDVRRATEAFF. As DNA, the CDR3 is TGTGCCAGCAGCTTGGATGTCAGGAGGGCCACTGAAGCTTTCTTT. The gene calls are TRBV5-5 and TRBJ1-1; D is uncertain. The CDR3 has 15 amino acids. The germline gives CDR1 SGHKS, CDR2 YYEKEE (reference sequence). The V and J ends lost 0 bases and 4 bases respectively, with 13 bases between them. The entire variable domain, with the rest obtained from reference TRBV5-5 and TRBJ1-1, is as follows: DAGVTQSPTHLIKTRGQQVTLRCSPISGHKSVSWYQQVLGQGPQFIFQYYEKEERGRGNFPDRFSARQFPNYSSELNVNALLLGDSALYLCASSLDVRRATEAFFGQGTRLTVV.

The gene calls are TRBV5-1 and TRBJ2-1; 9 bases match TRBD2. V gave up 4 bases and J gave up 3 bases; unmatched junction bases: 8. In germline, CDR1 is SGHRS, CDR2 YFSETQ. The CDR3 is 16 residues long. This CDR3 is CASSIVAGEGYNEQFF. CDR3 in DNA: TGCGCCAGCAGCATCGTAGCGGGAGAGGGCTACAATGAGCAGTTCTTC.

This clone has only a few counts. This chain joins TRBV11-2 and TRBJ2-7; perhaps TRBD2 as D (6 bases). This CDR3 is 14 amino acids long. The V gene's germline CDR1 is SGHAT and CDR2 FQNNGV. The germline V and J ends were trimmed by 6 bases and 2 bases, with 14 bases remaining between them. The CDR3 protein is CASRTPAGPYEQYF. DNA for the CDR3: TGTGCCAGCAGAACACCGGCGGGACCCTACGAGCAGTACTTC.

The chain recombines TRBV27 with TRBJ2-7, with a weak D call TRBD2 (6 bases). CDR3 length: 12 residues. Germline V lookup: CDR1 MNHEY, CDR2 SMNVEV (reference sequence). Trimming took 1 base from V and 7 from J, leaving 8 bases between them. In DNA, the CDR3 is TGTGCCAGCAGTTTATTAGGGAGGGAGCAGTACTTC. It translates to CASSLLGREQYF.

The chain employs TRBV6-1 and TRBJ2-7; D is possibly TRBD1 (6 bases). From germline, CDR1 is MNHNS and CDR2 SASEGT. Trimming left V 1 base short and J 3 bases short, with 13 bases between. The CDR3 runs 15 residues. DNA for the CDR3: TGTGCCAGCAGTGAAGAGGGGGAAGGGGGCTACGAGCAGTACTTC. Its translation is CASSEEGEGGYEQYF.

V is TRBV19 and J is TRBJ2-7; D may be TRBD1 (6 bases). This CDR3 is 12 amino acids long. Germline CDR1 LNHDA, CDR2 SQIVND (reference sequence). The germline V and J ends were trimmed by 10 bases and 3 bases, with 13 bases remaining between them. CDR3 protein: CATLDRNYEQYF. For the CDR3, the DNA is TGTGCCACCCTGGACAGAAACTACGAGCAGTACTTC. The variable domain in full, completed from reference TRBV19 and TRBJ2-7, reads DGGITQSPKYLFRKEGQNVTLSCEQNLNHDAMYWYRQDPGQGLRLIYYSQIVNDFQKGDIAEGYSVSREKKESFPLTVTSAQKNPTAFYLCATLDRNYEQYFGPGTRLTVT.

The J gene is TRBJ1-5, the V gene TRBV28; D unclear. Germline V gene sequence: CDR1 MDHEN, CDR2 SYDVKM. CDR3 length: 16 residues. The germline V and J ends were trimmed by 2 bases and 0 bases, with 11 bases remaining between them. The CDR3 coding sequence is TGTGCCAGCAGTTTAATGGGCCTATATAGCAATCAGCCCCAGCATTTT. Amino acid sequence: CASSLMGLYSNQPQHF.

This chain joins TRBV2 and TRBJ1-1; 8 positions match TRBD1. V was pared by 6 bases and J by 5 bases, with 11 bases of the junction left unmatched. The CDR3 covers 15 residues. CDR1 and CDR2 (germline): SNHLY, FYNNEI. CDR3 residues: CASRRSYRGVTEAFF. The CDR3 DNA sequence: TGTGCCAGCAGACGATCCTACAGGGGGGTTACTGAAGCTTTCTTT. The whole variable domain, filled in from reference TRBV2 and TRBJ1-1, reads EPEVTQTPSHQVTQMGQEVILRCVPISNHLYFYWYRQILGQKVEFLVSFYNNEISEKSEIFDDQFSVERPDGSNFTLKIRSTKLEDSAMYFCASRRSYRGVTEAFFGQGTRLTVV.

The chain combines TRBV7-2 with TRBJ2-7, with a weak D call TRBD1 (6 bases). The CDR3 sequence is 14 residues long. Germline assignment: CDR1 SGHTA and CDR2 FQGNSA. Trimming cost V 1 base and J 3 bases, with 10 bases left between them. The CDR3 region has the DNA TGTGCCAGCAGCTTAGACAGGGTTGGCTACGAGCAGTACTTC. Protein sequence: CASSLDRVGYEQYF.

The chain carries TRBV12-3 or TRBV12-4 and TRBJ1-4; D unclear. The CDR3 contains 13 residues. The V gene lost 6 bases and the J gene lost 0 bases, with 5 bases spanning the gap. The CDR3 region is CASRPTTNEKLFF. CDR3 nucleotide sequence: TGTGCCAGCAGACCTACAACTAATGAAAAACTGTTTTTT.

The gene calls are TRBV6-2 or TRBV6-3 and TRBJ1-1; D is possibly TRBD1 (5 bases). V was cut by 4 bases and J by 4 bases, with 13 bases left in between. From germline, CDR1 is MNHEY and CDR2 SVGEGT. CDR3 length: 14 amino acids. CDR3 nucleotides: TGTGCCAGCAGTTTTGGGGGGGAGGGCACTGAAGCTTTCTTT. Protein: CASSFGGEGTEAFF.

CDR3 residues: CASSQGGQYANTEAFF. CDR3 DNA sequence: TGTGCCAGCAGCCAAGGAGGGCAGTACGCAAACACTGAAGCTTTCTTT. The chain couples TRBV4-2 to TRBJ1-1; the D is unclear. CDR3 size: 16 residues. Germline loops: CDR1 LGHNA, CDR2 YNFKEQ. The germline V and J ends were trimmed by 1 base and 2 bases, with 14 bases remaining between them.

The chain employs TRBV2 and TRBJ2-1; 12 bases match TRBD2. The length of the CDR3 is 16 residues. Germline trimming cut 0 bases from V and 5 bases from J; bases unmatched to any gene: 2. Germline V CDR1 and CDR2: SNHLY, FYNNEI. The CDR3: CASSEAGLAGNNEQFF. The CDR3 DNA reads TGTGCCAGCAGTGAAGCAGGACTAGCGGGAAACAATGAGCAGTTCTTC.

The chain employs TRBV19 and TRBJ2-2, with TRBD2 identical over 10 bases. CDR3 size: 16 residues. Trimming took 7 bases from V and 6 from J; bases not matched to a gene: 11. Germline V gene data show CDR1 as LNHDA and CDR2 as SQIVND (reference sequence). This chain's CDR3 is CASIAATSGQSGELFF. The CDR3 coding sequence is TGTGCCAGTATCGCCGCGACTAGCGGGCAATCCGGGGAGCTGTTTTTT.

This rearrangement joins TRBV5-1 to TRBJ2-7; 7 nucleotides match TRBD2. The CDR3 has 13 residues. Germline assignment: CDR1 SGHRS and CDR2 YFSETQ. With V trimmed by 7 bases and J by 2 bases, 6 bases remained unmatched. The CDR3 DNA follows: TGCGCCAGCCCGGGACTATACACCTACGAGCAGTACTTC. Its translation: CASPGLYTYEQYF. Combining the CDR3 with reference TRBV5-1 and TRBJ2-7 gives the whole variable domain KAGVTQTPRYLIKTRGQQVTLSCSPISGHRSVSWYQQTPGQGLQFLFEYFSETQRNKGNFPGRFSGRQFSNSRSEMNVSTLELGDSALYLCASPGLYTYEQYFGPGTRLTVT.

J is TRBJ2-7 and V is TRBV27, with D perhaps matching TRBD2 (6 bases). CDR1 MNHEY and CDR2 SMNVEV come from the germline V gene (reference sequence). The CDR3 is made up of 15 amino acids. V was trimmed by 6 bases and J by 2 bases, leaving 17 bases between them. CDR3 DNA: TGTGCCAGCAGCTCCCCTGGGACTCGGCCCTACGAGCAGTACTTC. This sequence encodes CASSSPGTRPYEQYF.

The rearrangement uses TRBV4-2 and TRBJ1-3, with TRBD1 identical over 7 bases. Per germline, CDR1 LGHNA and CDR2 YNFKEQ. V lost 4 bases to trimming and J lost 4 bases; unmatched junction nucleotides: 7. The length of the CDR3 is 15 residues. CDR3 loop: CASSRLTGVGNTIYF. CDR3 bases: TGTGCCAGCAGCCGCCTCACAGGGGTCGGAAACACCATATATTTT.